The present TCR beta chain was sequenced within a study of identical twins. Study-level results: Where out-of-frame alpha sequences were twin-shared, they showed excess low generation probability.

This CDR3 is 13 amino acids long. Trimming cost V 6 bases and J 6 bases, with 15 bases left between them. There are a few counts of this clonotype. Its cognate antigen is unknown. Unique molecular identifiers were present on cDNA, and template switching added a universal primer site. TCRdb independently ran MiXCR on the 5' RACE reads; one entry per CDR3 protein. The sample has approximately 260,000 distinct CDR3 sequences, 11% to 15% seen once. The chain links TRBV12-3 or TRBV12-4 to TRBJ2-7; tentatively, D is TRBD1 or TRBD2 (5 bases each). Sequencing was done on a sample of memory (CD45RO+) T cells sorted from blood. The receptor was isolated from a woman between 18 and 29 years old in good health. CDR3 protein: CASRGDRIGEQYF. The CDR3 region has the DNA TGTGCCAGCAGGGGAGACAGAATCGGCGAGCAGTACTTC.